What follows are 24 T cell receptor beta chains derived from one specimen sequenced in a study of identical twins. One entry per CDR3 protein results from TCRdb running MiXCR on the 5' RACE reads. The sample has 1.5 million to 2 million distinct CDR3 sequences; around a third are singletons. Material: cord blood. These receptors were obtained from a newborn girl in good health.

On this clonotype: Germline and junction disagree at one end, which may indicate a read error. The V and J genes are TRBV7-2 and TRBJ2-7; D may be TRBD1 (6 bases). The CDR3 is 15 residues long. The germline V gene has CDR1 SGHTA and CDR2 FQGNSA. CDR3 in amino acids: CASSLESDSSHEQYF. The CDR3 nucleotides are TGTGCCAGCAGCTTGGAGTCGGACAGCTCCCACGAGCAGTACTTC.

The chain recombines TRBV29-1 with TRBJ2-3; 13 positions match TRBD2. Per the germline V gene, CDR1 is SQVTM and CDR2 is ANQGSEA. V shed 1 base and J 0 bases; nucleotides not matched to a gene: 10. The CDR3 is 19 amino acids. CDR3 protein: CSVEGGGLAGASSTDTQYF. The DNA of the CDR3 is TGCAGCGTTGAAGGGGGCGGACTAGCGGGAGCCTCTAGCACAGATACGCAGTATTTT.

The chain is built from TRBV20-1 and TRBJ2-2; D ambiguous. V lost 3 bases to trimming and J lost 1 base, with 3 bases between them. From germline, CDR1 is DFQATT and CDR2 SNEGSKA (reference sequence). This CDR3 region has 12 residues. CDR3 nucleotides: TGCAGTGCTAGCGGGAACACCGGGGAGCTGTTTTTT. Amino acids: CSASGNTGELFF.

In regard to this clonotype: A junction end diverges from the germline sequence, so it may reflect a read error. The V gene is TRBV4-2, the J gene TRBJ2-1; tentatively, D is TRBD1 (6 bases). The CDR3 has 14 amino acids. The V gene's germline CDR1 is LGHNA and CDR2 YNFKEQ. The CDR3 sequence: CTSSHQGKFDEQFF. The CDR3 DNA reads TGTACCAGCAGCCACCAGGGGAAGTTCGATGAGCAGTTCTTC.

This rearrangement joins TRBV12-3 or TRBV12-4 to TRBJ1-1; D is uncertain. There are 14 residues in the CDR3. V was cut by 7 bases and J by 2 bases, with 14 bases left in between. The DNA for the CDR3 is TGTGCCAGCACCACCCTAAGGTCAAACACTGAAGCTTTCTTT. It translates to CASTTLRSNTEAFF.

The chain links TRBV5-1 to TRBJ2-7, with a weak D call TRBD2 (5 bases). Germline CDR1 reads SGHRS; CDR2 reads YFSETQ. The CDR3 extends over 15 amino acids. V was pared by 4 bases and J by 2 bases, with 16 bases between. Written as DNA, the CDR3 is TGCGCCAGCAGCAGGAGGACCTCCTATCCCTACGAGCAGTACTTC. Protein: CASSRRTSYPYEQYF.

The chain is built from TRBV6-6 and TRBJ1-2; D is uncertain. V gave up 6 bases and J gave up 0 bases, with 17 bases separating them. The CDR3 totals 16 residues. CDR1 is MNHNY and CDR2 is SVGAGI in the germline V gene (reference sequence). The CDR3 DNA follows: TGTGCCAGCAGCCCAATTTGGGCAGTCACTAACTATGGCTACACCTTC. This codes for CASSPIWAVTNYGYTF.

Remarks on this clonotype: This may stem from a read error, because a much larger clone lies one nucleotide away. The J gene is TRBJ2-7, the V gene TRBV5-1; no firm D call. CDR1 and CDR2 from the germline V gene are SGHRS and YFSETQ. CDR3 length equals 13 residues. Trimming shortened V by 7 bases and J by 0 bases, and 11 bases separated the two germline ends. Here the CDR3 reads CASGSDFSYEQYF. For the CDR3, the DNA is TGCGCCAGCGGCTCCGACTTCTCCTACGAGCAGTACTTC.

This clonotype was detected a few times. The V and J genes are TRBV12-3 or TRBV12-4 and TRBJ2-5, with a possible D match to TRBD2 (6 bases). CDR3 size: 13 residues. V dropped 7 bases and J dropped 3 bases, with 12 bases sitting between them. The chain's CDR3 is CASNRDLKETQYF. The CDR3 DNA follows: TGTGCCAGCAACCGGGACTTAAAAGAGACCCAGTACTTC.

The gene calls are TRBV7-9 and TRBJ1-2; unclear D gene. Germline V gene lookup returns CDR1 SEHNR and CDR2 FQNEAQ (reference sequence). V was cut by 1 base and J by 9 bases, with 9 bases left in between. The CDR3 has 12 residues. The CDR3 nucleotides are TGTGCCAGCAGCTTAGGCCCAACACGCTACACCTTC. Translating gives CASSLGPTRYTF.

As regards this clonotype: A read error may produce the germline difference seen at one junction end. This chain connects TRBV3-1 to TRBJ2-1; 7 nucleotides align to TRBD2. Germline values: CDR1 LGHDT, CDR2 YNNKEL (reference sequence). The CDR3 has 15 amino acids. Written as DNA, the CDR3 is TGTACCAGCAGCCAAGCGGCGGGAGTGGTGGATGAGCAGTTCTTC. Its protein is CTSSQAAGVVDEQFF.

This clonotype has ten or more counts. This chain uses TRBV27 with TRBJ2-7; D is perhaps TRBD2 (5 bases). CDR1 is MNHEY and CDR2 is SMNVEV in the germline V gene (reference sequence). CDR3 length: 14 amino acids. V shed 5 bases and J shed 3 bases, with 14 bases lying between them. The CDR3 here is CASSSGYLVYEQYF. CDR3 sequence (DNA): TGTGCCAGCAGTAGCGGATACCTCGTCTACGAGCAGTACTTC.

The J gene is TRBJ2-3, the V gene TRBV7-2, with D unclear. Germline V gives CDR1 SGHTA, CDR2 FQGNSA. This CDR3 spans 12 amino acids. The V and J ends lost 4 bases and 7 bases respectively, with 9 bases between them. CDR3 DNA sequence: TGTGCCAGCAGCTCCCTGACCTATACGCAGTATTTT. Residues: CASSSLTYTQYF.

This sequence joins TRBV18 and TRBJ2-5, with 10 bases lining up with TRBD1. This CDR3 spans 15 amino acids. After removal of 3 bases from V and 11 bases from J, the junction contained 12 bases not matched to a gene. Germline loops: CDR1 KGHSH, CDR2 LQKENI. This chain's CDR3 is CASSPRQGAVNEQYF. The CDR3 nucleotides read TGTGCCAGCTCACCTCGACAGGGGGCGGTCAATGAGCAGTACTTC.

The V and J genes are TRBV20-1 and TRBJ1-1; D is uncertain. Trimming stripped 2 bases from V and 3 bases from J, with 13 bases between. In germline, CDR1 is DFQATT, CDR2 SNEGSKA (reference sequence). The CDR3 extends over 14 amino acids. CDR3 in DNA: TGCAGTGCTAGACAGCCCAGTGAGGACACTGAAGCTTTCTTT. Its translation is CSARQPSEDTEAFF.

V usage is TRBV21-1 and J usage is TRBJ2-3. TRBV21-1 constitutes a pseudogene. This CDR3 comprises 13 residues. CDR3 region: CARSTSITDTQYF. CDR3 coding DNA: TGTGCCAGAAGCACCTCTATCACAGATACGCAGTATTTT.

This clonotype was counted only a few times. In DNA, the CDR3 is TGTGCCAGTAGTATCGCGCTCGGGACCAGCTCCTACAATGAGCAGTTCTTC. It yields the protein CASSIALGTSSYNEQFF. This rearrangement joins TRBV19 to TRBJ2-1; D assignment may be TRBD1 or TRBD2 (5 bases each). Trimming pared 3 bases from V and 0 bases from J, leaving 15 bases between. Germline loops: CDR1 LNHDA, CDR2 SQIVND (reference sequence). The CDR3 covers 17 residues.

J is TRBJ2-4 and V is TRBV29-1; D is perhaps TRBD2 (6 bases). The J call is uncertain, as TRBJ2-7 better fits the DNA end. The CDR3 is made up of 13 amino acids. The V gene's germline CDR1 is SQVTM and CDR2 ANQGSEA. CDR3 coding DNA: TGCAGCGTTGGACGGGGACGGGGGTACGAGCAGTACTTC. Encoded protein: CSVGRGRGYEQYF.

CDR3 nucleotide sequence: TGCGCCAGCAGTGAGCCAGCGGGGGGGTTTGATACGCAGTATTTT. Translating it yields CASSEPAGGFDTQYF. This chain uses TRBV10-2 with TRBJ2-3, with 10 bases fitting TRBD2. The germline gives CDR1 WSHSY, CDR2 SAAADI. V shed 2 bases, J shed 6 bases, and the junction held 5 bases outside the gene matches. CDR3 length equals 15 residues.

This clonotype has ten or more counts. V is TRBV11-2 and J is TRBJ2-3; 14 positions agree with TRBD2. Per germline, CDR1 SGHAT and CDR2 FQNNGV. J lost 4 bases, V lost 4 bases, and 4 bases had no gene match. The CDR3 is 16 amino acids. CDR3 DNA sequence: TGTGCCAGCAGCTCGACTAGCGGGGGGGAGGCAGATACGCAGTATTTT. Its protein is CASSSTSGGEADTQYF.

This rearrangement joins TRBV6-2 or TRBV6-3 to TRBJ2-1; TRBD2 matches at 12 bases. The CDR3 runs 16 residues. In germline, CDR1 is MNHEY, CDR2 SVGEGT. Unmatched junction bases numbered 10, after V lost 6 bases and J lost 7 bases. CDR3 sequence: CASSRSLAGGSNEQFF. For the CDR3, the DNA is TGTGCCAGCAGCCGCTCTCTAGCGGGAGGGTCAAATGAGCAGTTCTTC.

This clonotype has just a few counts. The chain has TRBV4-2 and TRBJ2-3, with D possibly being TRBD1 or TRBD2 (6 bases each). Trimming took 4 bases from V and 4 from J, leaving 24 bases between them. CDR3 size: 18 residues. The germline gives CDR1 LGHNA, CDR2 YNFKEQ. As DNA, the CDR3 is TGTGCCAGCAGCCCCTCCCAGCTGGGGGGCGCGGCGGCAGATACGCAGTATTTT. Its protein product is CASSPSQLGGAAADTQYF.

This sequence joins TRBV19 and TRBJ2-4; the D gene could be TRBD1 or TRBD2 (5 bases each). The better agreement between TRBJ2-5 and the DNA end casts doubt on the J call. Germline V gene sequence: CDR1 LNHDA, CDR2 SQIVND (reference sequence). This CDR3 region has 13 residues. CDR3 bases: TGTGCCGTCCGGGGCCTAGCCGAAGAGACCCAGTACTTC. Translation: CAVRGLAEETQYF.

The rearrangement links TRBV3-1 to TRBJ2-4; D is unclear. Between the trimmed V and J ends, which lost 6 bases and 13 bases, there was a span of 13 bases. Germline values: CDR1 LGHDT, CDR2 YNNKEL (reference sequence). The CDR3 is made up of 11 amino acids. The CDR3 is CASRLMGEQYF. CDR3 sequence (DNA): TGTGCCAGCAGACTCATGGGTGAGCAGTACTTC.